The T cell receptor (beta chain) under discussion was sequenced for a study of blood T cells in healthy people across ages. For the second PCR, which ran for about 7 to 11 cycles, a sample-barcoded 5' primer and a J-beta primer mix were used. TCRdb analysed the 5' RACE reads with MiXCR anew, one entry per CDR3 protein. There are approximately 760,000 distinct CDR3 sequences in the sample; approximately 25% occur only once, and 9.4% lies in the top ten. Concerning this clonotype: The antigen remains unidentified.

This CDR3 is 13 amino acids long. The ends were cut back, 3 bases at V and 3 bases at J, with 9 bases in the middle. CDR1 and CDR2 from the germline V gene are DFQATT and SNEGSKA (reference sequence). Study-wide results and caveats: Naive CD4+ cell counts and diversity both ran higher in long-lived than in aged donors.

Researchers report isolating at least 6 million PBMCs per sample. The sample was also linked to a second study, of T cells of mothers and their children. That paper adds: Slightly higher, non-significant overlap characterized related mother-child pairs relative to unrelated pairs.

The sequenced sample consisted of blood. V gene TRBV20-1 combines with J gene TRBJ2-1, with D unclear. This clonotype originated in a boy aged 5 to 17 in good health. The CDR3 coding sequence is TGCAGTGCTAGGGTGCGGTTCTACAATGAGCAGTTCTTC. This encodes CSARVRFYNEQFF.